Sequencing of this TCR beta chain was carried out in a study of cytomegalovirus exposure and HLA in healthy donors. Study conclusions and caveats: Follow-up analysis seemed to connect common viral pathogens with several of the most significant clusters identified. Cytomegalovirus-associated status was assigned to 150 or so TCR beta chains.

It was with 60 Vbeta and 13 Jbeta primers that the PCR ran. Generated by immunoSEQ multiplex PCR, the TCRdb table keeps only in-frame clones and is missing some. This sample yields around 140,000 clones, of which 80% to 90% are seen a single time; about 5% belongs to the top ten. Of note for this clone: The antigen remains undetermined.

The CDR3 runs 18 residues. The V segment lost 5 bases and the J segment 3 bases; nucleotides outside the gene matches: 15. CDR1 and CDR2 (germline): SGHVS, FNYEAQ. Sequenced sample: PBMCs. This sequence joins TRBV7-6 and TRBJ2-1, with 8 bases lining up with TRBD2. This clonotype was sampled from a woman aged 30 to 39 in good health and CMV-seronegative. The CDR3 here is CASSLPPGLAGVYNEQFF. CDR3 coding DNA: TGTGCCAGCAGCCTCCCCCCCGGGCTAGCGGGTGTCTACAATGAGCAGTTCTTC.